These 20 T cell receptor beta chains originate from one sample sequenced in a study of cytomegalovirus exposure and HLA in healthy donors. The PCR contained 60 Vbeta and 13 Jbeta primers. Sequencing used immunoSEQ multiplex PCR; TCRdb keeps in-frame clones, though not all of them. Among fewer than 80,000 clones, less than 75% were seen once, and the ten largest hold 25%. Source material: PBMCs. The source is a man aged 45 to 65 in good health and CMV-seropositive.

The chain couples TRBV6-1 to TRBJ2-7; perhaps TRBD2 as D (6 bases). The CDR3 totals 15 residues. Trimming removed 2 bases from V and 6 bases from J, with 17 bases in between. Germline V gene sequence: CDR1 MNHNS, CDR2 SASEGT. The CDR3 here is CASSESSRGFGEQYF. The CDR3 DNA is TGTGCCAGCAGTGAATCCTCACGGGGGTTTGGCGAGCAGTACTTC.

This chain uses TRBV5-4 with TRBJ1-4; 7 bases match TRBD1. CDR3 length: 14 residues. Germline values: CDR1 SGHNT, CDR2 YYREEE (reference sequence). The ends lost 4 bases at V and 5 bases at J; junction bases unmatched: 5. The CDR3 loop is CASSRDRENEKLFF. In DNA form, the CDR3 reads TGTGCCAGCAGCAGAGACAGGGAAAATGAAAAACTGTTTTTT.

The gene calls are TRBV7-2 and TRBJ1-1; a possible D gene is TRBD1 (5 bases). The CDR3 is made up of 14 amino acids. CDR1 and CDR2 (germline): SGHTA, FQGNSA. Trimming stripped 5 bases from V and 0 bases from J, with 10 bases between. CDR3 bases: TGTGCCAGCAGCCCCGCCAGGGTGAACACTGAAGCTTTCTTT. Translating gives CASSPARVNTEAFF. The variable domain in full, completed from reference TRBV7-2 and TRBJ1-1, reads GAGVSQSPSNKVTEKGKDVELRCDPISGHTALYWYRQSLGQGLEFLIYFQGNSAPDKSGLPSDRFSAERTGGSVSTLTIQRTQQEDSAVYLCASSPARVNTEAFFGQGTRLTVV.

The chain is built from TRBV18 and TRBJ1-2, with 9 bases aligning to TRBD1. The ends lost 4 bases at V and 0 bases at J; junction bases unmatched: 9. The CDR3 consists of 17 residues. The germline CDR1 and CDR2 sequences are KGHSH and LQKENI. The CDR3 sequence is CASSLKTQGASNYGYTF. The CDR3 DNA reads TGTGCCAGCTCACTCAAAACACAGGGGGCCTCTAACTATGGCTACACCTTC.

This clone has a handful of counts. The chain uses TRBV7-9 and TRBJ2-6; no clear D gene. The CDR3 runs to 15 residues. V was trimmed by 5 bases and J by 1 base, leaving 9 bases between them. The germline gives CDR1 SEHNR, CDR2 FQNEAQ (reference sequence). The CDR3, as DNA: TGTGCCAGCAGCCGTACCGGGTCTGGGGCCAACGTCCTGACTTTC. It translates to CASSRTGSGANVLTF.

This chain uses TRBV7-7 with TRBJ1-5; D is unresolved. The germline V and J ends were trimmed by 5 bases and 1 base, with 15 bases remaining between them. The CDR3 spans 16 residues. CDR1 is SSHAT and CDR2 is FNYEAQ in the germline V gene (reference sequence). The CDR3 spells CASSPLSRNSNQPQHF. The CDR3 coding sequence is TGTGCCAGCAGCCCCTTAAGCAGGAACAGCAATCAGCCCCAGCATTTT. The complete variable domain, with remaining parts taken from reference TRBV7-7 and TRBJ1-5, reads GAGVSQSPRYKVTKRGQDVTLRCDPISSHATLYWYQQALGQGPEFLTYFNYEAQPDKSGLPSDRFSAERPEGSISTLTIQRTEQRDSAMYRCASSPLSRNSNQPQHFGDGTRLSIL.

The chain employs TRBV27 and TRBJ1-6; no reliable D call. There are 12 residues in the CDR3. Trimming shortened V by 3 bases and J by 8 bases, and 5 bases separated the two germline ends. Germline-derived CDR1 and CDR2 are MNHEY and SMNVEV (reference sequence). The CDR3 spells CASSFFDSPLHF. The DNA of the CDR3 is TGTGCCAGCAGTTTTTTCGATTCACCCCTCCACTTT.

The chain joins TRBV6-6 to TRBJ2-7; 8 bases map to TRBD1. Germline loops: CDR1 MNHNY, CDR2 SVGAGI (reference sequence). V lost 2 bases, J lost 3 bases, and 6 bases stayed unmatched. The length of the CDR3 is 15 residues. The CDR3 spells CASSYRGQGYYEQYF. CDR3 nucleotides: TGTGCCAGCAGTTACCGCGGACAGGGATACTACGAGCAGTACTTC.

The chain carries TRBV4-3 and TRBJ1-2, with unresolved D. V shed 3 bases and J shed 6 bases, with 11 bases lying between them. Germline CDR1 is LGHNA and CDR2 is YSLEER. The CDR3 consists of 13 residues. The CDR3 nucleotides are TGCGCCAGCAGCCAGTGGGCAGATAATGGCTACACCTTC. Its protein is CASSQWADNGYTF.

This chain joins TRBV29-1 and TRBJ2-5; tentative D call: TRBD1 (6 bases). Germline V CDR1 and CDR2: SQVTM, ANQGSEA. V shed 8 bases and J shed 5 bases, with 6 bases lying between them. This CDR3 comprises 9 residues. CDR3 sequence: CSRGETQYF. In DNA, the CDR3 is TGCAGCAGGGGGGAGACCCAGTACTTC.

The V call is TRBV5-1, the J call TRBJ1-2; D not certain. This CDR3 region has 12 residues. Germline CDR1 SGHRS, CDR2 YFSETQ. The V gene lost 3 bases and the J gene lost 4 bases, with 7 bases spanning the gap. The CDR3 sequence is CASSSDIYGYTF. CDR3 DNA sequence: TGCGCCAGCAGCTCCGACATCTATGGCTACACCTTC.

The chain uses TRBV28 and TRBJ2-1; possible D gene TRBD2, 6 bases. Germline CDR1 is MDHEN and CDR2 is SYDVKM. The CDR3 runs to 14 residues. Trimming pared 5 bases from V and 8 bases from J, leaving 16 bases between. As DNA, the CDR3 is TGTGCCAGCAGTCCATCCGGGACTCAATATGAGCAGTTCTTC. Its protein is CASSPSGTQYEQFF.

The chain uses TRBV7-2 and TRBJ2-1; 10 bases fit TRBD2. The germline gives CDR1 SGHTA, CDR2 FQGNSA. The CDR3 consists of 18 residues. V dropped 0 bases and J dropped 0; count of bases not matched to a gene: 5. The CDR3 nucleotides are TGTGCCAGCAGCTTAGCGGCTAGCGGGAGACCCTCCTACAATGAGCAGTTCTTC. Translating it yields CASSLAASGRPSYNEQFF.

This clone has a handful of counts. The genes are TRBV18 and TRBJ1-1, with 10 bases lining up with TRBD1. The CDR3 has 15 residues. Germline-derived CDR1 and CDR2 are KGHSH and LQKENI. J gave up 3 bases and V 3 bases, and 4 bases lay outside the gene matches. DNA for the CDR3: TGTGCCAGCTCACCTCGACAGGGGGCTTACACTGAAGCTTTCTTT. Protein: CASSPRQGAYTEAFF.

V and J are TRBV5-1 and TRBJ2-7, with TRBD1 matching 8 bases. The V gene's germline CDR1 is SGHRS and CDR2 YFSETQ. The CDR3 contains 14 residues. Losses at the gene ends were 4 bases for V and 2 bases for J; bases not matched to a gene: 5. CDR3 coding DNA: TGCGCCAGCAGCATGACAGGGGAGGCCTACGAGCAGTACTTC. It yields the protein CASSMTGEAYEQYF.

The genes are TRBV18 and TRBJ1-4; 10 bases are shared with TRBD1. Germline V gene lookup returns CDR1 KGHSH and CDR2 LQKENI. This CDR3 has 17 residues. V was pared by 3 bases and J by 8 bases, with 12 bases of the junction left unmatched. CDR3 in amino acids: CASSPPGQGLAPEKLFF. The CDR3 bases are TGTGCCAGCTCACCGCCGGGACAGGGGCTGGCACCGGAAAAACTGTTTTTT.

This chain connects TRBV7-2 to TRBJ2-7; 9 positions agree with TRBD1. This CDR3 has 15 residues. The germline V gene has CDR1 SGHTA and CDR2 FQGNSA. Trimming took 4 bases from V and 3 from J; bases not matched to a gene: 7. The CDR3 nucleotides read TGTGCCAGCAGCTCCCAACAGGGGGCAGGCTACGAGCAGTACTTC. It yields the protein CASSSQQGAGYEQYF.

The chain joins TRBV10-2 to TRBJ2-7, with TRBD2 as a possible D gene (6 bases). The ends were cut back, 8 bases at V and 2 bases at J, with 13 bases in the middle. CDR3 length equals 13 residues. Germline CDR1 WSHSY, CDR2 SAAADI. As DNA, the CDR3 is TGCGCCAGCGCGGGATTCAGGACCTACGAGCAGTACTTC. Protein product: CASAGFRTYEQYF.

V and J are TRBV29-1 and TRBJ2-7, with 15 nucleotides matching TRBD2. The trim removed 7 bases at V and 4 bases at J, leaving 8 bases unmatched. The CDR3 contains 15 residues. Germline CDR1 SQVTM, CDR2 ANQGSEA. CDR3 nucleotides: TGCAGCGGTGACTGGACTAGCGGGGGGGATTACGAGCAGTACTTC. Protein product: CSGDWTSGGDYEQYF.

The CDR3 loop is CASSLSAPGGDTQYF. CDR3 DNA sequence: TGCGCCAGCAGCTTGTCAGCGCCGGGGGGAGATACGCAGTATTTT. The chain has TRBV5-1 and TRBJ2-3; 7 nucleotides line up with TRBD2. Germline V lookup: CDR1 SGHRS, CDR2 YFSETQ. The V segment lost 1 base and the J segment 5 bases; nucleotides outside the gene matches: 7. The CDR3 is made up of 15 amino acids.